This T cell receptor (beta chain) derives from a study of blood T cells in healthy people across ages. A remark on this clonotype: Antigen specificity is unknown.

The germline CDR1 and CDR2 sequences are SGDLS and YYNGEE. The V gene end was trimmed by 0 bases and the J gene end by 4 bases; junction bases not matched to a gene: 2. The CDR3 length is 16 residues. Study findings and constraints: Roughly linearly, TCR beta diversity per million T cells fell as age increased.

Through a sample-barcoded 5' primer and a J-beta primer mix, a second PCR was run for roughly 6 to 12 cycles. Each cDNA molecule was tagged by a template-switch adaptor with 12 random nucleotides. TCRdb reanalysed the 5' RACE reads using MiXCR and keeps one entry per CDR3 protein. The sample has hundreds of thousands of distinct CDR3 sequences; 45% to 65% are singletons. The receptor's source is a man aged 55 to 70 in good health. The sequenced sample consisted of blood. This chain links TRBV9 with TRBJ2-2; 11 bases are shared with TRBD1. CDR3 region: CASSVADRGPTGELFF. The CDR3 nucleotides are TGTGCCAGCAGCGTAGCGGACAGGGGGCCCACCGGGGAGCTGTTTTTT.